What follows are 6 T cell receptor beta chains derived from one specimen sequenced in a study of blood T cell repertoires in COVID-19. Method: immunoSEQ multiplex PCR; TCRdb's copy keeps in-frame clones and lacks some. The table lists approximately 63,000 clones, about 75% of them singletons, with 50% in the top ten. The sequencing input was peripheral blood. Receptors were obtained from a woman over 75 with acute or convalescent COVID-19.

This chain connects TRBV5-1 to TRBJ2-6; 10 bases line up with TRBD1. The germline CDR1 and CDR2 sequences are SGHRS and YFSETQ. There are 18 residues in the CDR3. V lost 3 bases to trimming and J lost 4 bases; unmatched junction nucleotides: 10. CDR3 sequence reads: CASSWMGQGSTGANVLTF. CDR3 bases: TGCGCCAGCAGCTGGATGGGACAGGGGAGTACCGGGGCCAACGTCCTGACTTTC.

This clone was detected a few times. Here the CDR3 reads CASSLPAGPQHF. In DNA form, the CDR3 reads TGTGCCAGCAGCCTCCCAGCGGGGCCCCAGCATTTT. V is TRBV14 and J is TRBJ1-5; D is unresolved. V dropped 4 bases and J dropped 9 bases, with 10 bases sitting between them. CDR1 SGHDN and CDR2 FVKESK come from the germline V gene. The length of the CDR3 is 12 residues.

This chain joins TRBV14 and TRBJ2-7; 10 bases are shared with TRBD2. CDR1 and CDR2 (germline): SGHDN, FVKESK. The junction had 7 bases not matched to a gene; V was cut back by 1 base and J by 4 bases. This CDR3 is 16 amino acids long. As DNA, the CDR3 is TGTGCCAGCAGCCAAGTCCTGGGACTAGCGATGTACGAGCAGTACTTC. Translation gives CASSQVLGLAMYEQYF.

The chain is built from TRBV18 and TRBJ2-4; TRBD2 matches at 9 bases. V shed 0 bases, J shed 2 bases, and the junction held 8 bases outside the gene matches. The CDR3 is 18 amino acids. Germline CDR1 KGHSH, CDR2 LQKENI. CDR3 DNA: TGTGCCAGCTCACCACCCAGGACTAGCGTTTCACCCAAAAACATTCAGTACTTC. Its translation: CASSPPRTSVSPKNIQYF.

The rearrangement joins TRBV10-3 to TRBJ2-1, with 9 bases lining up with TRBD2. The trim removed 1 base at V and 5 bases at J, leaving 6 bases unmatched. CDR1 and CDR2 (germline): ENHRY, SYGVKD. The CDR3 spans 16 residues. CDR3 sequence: CAISEYELAGNNEQFF. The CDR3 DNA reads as TGTGCCATCAGTGAGTATGAACTAGCGGGTAACAATGAGCAGTTCTTC.

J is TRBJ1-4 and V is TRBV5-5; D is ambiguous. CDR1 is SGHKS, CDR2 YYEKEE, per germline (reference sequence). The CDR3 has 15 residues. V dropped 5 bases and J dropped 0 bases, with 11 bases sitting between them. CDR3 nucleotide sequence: TGTGCCAGCAGGGGTACTACTGCAACTAATGAAAAACTGTTTTTT. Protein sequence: CASRGTTATNEKLFF.